This T cell receptor (beta chain) was documented in a study of blood T cell repertoires in COVID-19. Overall study: Researchers got acute and convalescent COVID-19 samples from the United States, Italy and Spain. T cells, B-cell-depleted T cells, or PBMCs provided the cDNA or gDNA that served as material.

The CDR3 sequence is 13 residues long. Between the trimmed V and J ends, which lost 2 bases and 8 bases, there was a span of 12 bases. Assay: immunoSEQ multiplex PCR; the TCRdb copy retains only in-frame clones and omits some. The data show roughly 95,000 clones, 82% seen once. The sequenced material came from peripheral blood. This sequence joins TRBV12-3 or TRBV12-4 and TRBJ1-2, with D possibly TRBD1 on 5 matching bases. The clonotype comes from a man older than 75 with acute or convalescent COVID-19. Here the CDR3 reads CASSLFGARGYTF. The CDR3 DNA sequence: TGTGCCAGCAGTTTATTTGGGGCGCGAGGCTACACCTTC.